This T cell receptor (beta chain) stems from a study of T cell repertoires in cytomegalovirus infection. Via MiXCR, TCRdb re-called the reads, giving one row per CDR3 protein. Seen here are roughly 500,000 distinct CDR3 sequences, 42% observed once, and the top ten hold roughly two fifths. This clonotype was counted only a few times. Its antigen is unknown. The J segment lost 0 bases and the V segment lost 4 bases, leaving 4 bases of the junction unmatched. CDR3 length: 18 amino acids. Germline-derived CDR1 and CDR2 are MNHEY and SMNVEV (reference sequence). The genes are TRBV27 and TRBJ2-1; 15 bases match TRBD2. Sequenced here: cultured PBMCs, sampled from culture after CMV antigen stimulation. The clonotype originates from a human donor in good health (CMV status not recorded). Some clones in this sample may be carry-over from other donors' samples. CDR3 sequence: CASSSGTSGRSSYNEQFF. CDR3 sequence (DNA): TGTGCCAGCAGTTCTGGGACTAGCGGGAGGAGCTCCTACAATGAGCAGTTCTTC.